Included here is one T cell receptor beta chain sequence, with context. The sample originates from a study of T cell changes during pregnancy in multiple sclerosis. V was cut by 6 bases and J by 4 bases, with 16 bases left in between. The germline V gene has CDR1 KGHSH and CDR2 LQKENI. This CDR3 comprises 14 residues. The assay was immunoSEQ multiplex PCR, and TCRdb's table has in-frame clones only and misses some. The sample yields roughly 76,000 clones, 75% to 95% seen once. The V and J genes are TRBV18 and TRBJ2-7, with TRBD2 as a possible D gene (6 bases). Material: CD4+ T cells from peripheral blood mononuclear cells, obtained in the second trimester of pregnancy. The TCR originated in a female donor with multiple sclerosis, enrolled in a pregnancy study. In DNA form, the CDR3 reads TGTGCCAGCTCCGGGGGTACCTACCCATACGAGCAGTACTTC. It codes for CASSGGTYPYEQYF.